The 30 T cell receptor beta chains given below trace back to one sample, sequenced in a study of cytomegalovirus exposure and HLA in healthy donors. Profiled with immunoSEQ multiplex PCR; TCRdb holds only in-frame clones, not every one. Of approximately 100,000 clones in the sample, less than 90% were seen once. The specimen was PBMCs. Source of these receptors: a young man in good health and CMV-seropositive.

CDR3 sequence reads: CASSYPLDRATEAFF. CDR3 DNA: TGTGCCAGCAGTTATCCCCTAGACAGGGCCACTGAAGCTTTCTTT. The chain links TRBV5-4 to TRBJ1-1, with 7 nucleotides matching TRBD1. The length of the CDR3 is 15 residues. Germline V gene data show CDR1 as SGHNT and CDR2 as YYREEE (reference sequence). V was clipped by 5 bases and J by 4 bases; unmatched bases: 11.

The gene calls are TRBV5-1 and TRBJ2-7; TRBD1 aligns across 8 bases. With V trimmed by 0 bases and J by 3 bases, 8 bases remained unmatched. The CDR3 sequence is 16 residues long. Germline CDR1 and CDR2: SGHRS and YFSETQ. The DNA for the CDR3 is TGCGCCAGCAGCTTGGGCGACAGGGGAGCCCTCTACGAGCAGTACTTC. Translation: CASSLGDRGALYEQYF.

This chain uses TRBV7-9 with TRBJ1-2, with 7 bases identical to TRBD1. The CDR3 covers 14 residues. Germline V gene sequence: CDR1 SEHNR, CDR2 FQNEAQ (reference sequence). The V and J ends lost 1 base and 6 bases, in that order; junction bases with no gene match: 5. The CDR3 sequence is CASSLGRGPDGYTF. CDR3 bases: TGTGCCAGCAGCTTAGGTAGGGGGCCCGATGGCTACACCTTC.

V gene TRBV7-2 combines with J gene TRBJ1-1; D is perhaps TRBD1 (5 bases). The CDR3 is made up of 15 amino acids. V was clipped by 1 base and J by 4 bases, with 13 bases between them. Germline values: CDR1 SGHTA, CDR2 FQGNSA. The CDR3 region has the DNA TGTGCCAGCAGCTTAGTATATCTGGGGCGCACTGAAGCTTTCTTT. Translated: CASSLVYLGRTEAFF.

The rearrangement links TRBV4-3 to TRBJ1-1; D is undetermined. The CDR3 spans 15 residues. Germline assignment: CDR1 LGHNA and CDR2 YSLEER. Trimming left V 0 bases short and J 1 base short, with 9 bases between. CDR3 sequence (DNA): TGCGCCAGCAGCCAAGATCCGGGTCAGAACACTGAAGCTTTCTTT. Translated, it gives CASSQDPGQNTEAFF.

The V and J genes are TRBV15 and TRBJ1-1; no firm D call. Germline CDR1 and CDR2: LNHNV and YYDKDF (reference sequence). This CDR3 has 13 residues. Trimming removed 5 bases from V and 4 bases from J, with 11 bases in between. Written as DNA, the CDR3 is TGTGCCACCAGCTCCCAGGTGGGCACTGAAGCTTTCTTT. Protein: CATSSQVGTEAFF.

The chain couples TRBV11-2 to TRBJ2-2, with TRBD1 as a possible D gene (5 bases). V was cut by 6 bases and J by 2 bases, with 10 bases left in between. CDR1 SGHAT and CDR2 FQNNGV come from the germline V gene. The CDR3 contains 14 residues. For the CDR3, the DNA is TGTGCCAGCAGTCGTAGGACAAACACCGGGGAGCTGTTTTTT. Translating it yields CASSRRTNTGELFF.

The V and J genes are TRBV5-1 and TRBJ2-1; the match to TRBD2 covers 9 bases. The CDR3 covers 18 residues. Germline assignment: CDR1 SGHRS and CDR2 YFSETQ. Trimming took 1 base from V and 6 from J; bases not matched to a gene: 14. CDR3 residues: CASSLTSGRSLGGNEQFF. The CDR3 DNA follows: TGCGCCAGCAGCTTGACGAGCGGGAGGTCCCTGGGGGGCAATGAGCAGTTCTTC.

This chain uses TRBV4-3 with TRBJ2-7, with D perhaps matching TRBD1 (6 bases). Trimming shortened V by 4 bases and J by 1 base, and 11 bases separated the two germline ends. There are 14 residues in the CDR3. From germline, CDR1 is LGHNA and CDR2 YSLEER. The CDR3 coding sequence is TGCGCCAGCAGCCCAGACAGGAGGTCCTACGAGCAGTACTTC. Its protein product is CASSPDRRSYEQYF.

The rearrangement joins TRBV4-1 to TRBJ2-7; 8 bases are shared with TRBD2. V trimming: 1 base; J trimming: 4 bases; junction bases outside the gene matches: 6. The CDR3 loop spans 15 amino acids. CDR1 is MGHRA and CDR2 is YSYEKL in the germline V gene. The CDR3 DNA sequence: TGCGCCAGCAGCCAAGGACTAGCGAGAGATTACGAGCAGTACTTC. It specifies CASSQGLARDYEQYF.

The chain has TRBV11-3 and TRBJ2-5; 8 nucleotides align to TRBD1. CDR1 and CDR2 from the germline V gene are SGHNT and YENEEA. V trimming: 5 bases; J trimming: 4 bases; junction bases outside the gene matches: 9. The CDR3 totals 15 residues. In DNA form, the CDR3 reads TGTGCCAGCAGCCCGTCATGGCAGGGGGCAGAGACCCAGTACTTC. This gives the protein CASSPSWQGAETQYF.

This chain uses TRBV5-4 with TRBJ2-7, with 7 bases matching TRBD1. The CDR3 is 13 amino acids. After removal of 4 bases from V and 3 bases from J, the junction contained 4 bases not matched to a gene. CDR1 and CDR2 from the germline V gene are SGHNT and YYREEE (reference sequence). DNA for the CDR3: TGTGCCAGCAGCCGGGACAGCTACTACGAGCAGTACTTC. As protein: CASSRDSYYEQYF. The full variable domain, in which reference TRBV5-4 and TRBJ2-7 provide the parts outside the CDR3, is ETGVTQSPTHLIKTRGQQVTLRCSSQSGHNTVSWYQQALGQGPQFIFQYYREEENGRGNFPPRFSGLQFPNYSSELNVNALELDDSALYLCASSRDSYYEQYFGPGTRLTVT.

The J gene is TRBJ1-2, the V gene TRBV9; D possibly corresponds to TRBD1 (6 bases). The CDR3 runs 14 residues. The germline gives CDR1 SGDLS, CDR2 YYNGEE. The V gene lost 0 bases and the J gene lost 5 bases, with 11 bases spanning the gap. The CDR3 region has the DNA TGTGCCAGCAGCGTAGAGGGGACATTATATGGCTACACCTTC. It is translated as CASSVEGTLYGYTF.

V usage is TRBV5-1 and J usage is TRBJ2-5; 8 bases match TRBD1. Trimming at V came to 3 bases and at J to 1 base, leaving 2 bases not matched to a gene. Germline V gene data show CDR1 as SGHRS and CDR2 as YFSETQ. CDR3 length: 14 amino acids. CDR3 sequence (DNA): TGCGCCAGCAGCTCCGGGACAGGCCAAGAGACCCAGTACTTC. Translated, it gives CASSSGTGQETQYF.

The CDR3 nucleotides read TGTGCCAGCAGTTTAGGGGGGGCACGGGAGACCCAGTACTTC. Its translation is CASSLGGARETQYF. The V gene is TRBV27, the J gene TRBJ2-5; a weak D match, TRBD2 (7 bases). Germline values: CDR1 MNHEY, CDR2 SMNVEV (reference sequence). The V end lost 2 bases, the J end lost 5 bases, and 12 bases lay between the germline ends. This CDR3 comprises 14 residues.

V is TRBV28 and J is TRBJ2-7; TRBD1 aligns across 7 bases. The junction had 5 bases not matched to a gene; V was cut back by 5 bases and J by 4 bases. CDR3 length equals 13 residues. Germline values: CDR1 MDHEN, CDR2 SYDVKM. This chain's CDR3 is CASSPTGSYEQYF. The CDR3 nucleotides are TGTGCCAGCAGTCCGACAGGGTCATACGAGCAGTACTTC.

V gene TRBV7-6 combines with J gene TRBJ2-1, with 9 bases lining up with TRBD2. Germline V gene data show CDR1 as SGHVS and CDR2 as FNYEAQ. Germline trimming cut 1 base from V and 0 bases from J; bases unmatched to any gene: 4. The CDR3 is made up of 17 amino acids. This CDR3 is CASSLGTSASSYNEQFF. The CDR3 DNA reads as TGTGCCAGCAGCTTAGGGACTAGCGCCTCCTCCTACAATGAGCAGTTCTTC.

The chain employs TRBV4-3 and TRBJ2-7, with TRBD2 matching 10 bases. After removal of 1 base from V and 0 bases from J, the junction contained 0 bases not matched to a gene. This CDR3 contains 15 residues. CDR1 and CDR2 (germline): LGHNA, YSLEER. The CDR3 nucleotides are TGCGCCAGCAGCCAAGCTAGCGGGAGCTCCTACGAGCAGTACTTC. Translation gives CASSQASGSSYEQYF.

The chain couples TRBV2 to TRBJ1-6; 7 bases match TRBD1. The CDR3 is made up of 16 amino acids. Germline lookup yields CDR1 SNHLY and CDR2 FYNNEI. The V segment lost 2 bases and the J segment 10 bases; nucleotides outside the gene matches: 11. In nucleotides, the CDR3 is TGTGCCAGCAGTGAACCCTCGACAGGGAGAAACTCACCCCTCCACTTT. Protein sequence: CASSEPSTGRNSPLHF.

The V gene is TRBV5-6, the J gene TRBJ2-3; 10 bases match TRBD2. CDR1 and CDR2 from the germline V gene are SGHDT and YYEEEE. The CDR3 totals 16 residues. V trimming: 4 bases; J trimming: 1 base; junction bases outside the gene matches: 6. The CDR3 sequence is CASSHGTSEGTDTQYF. The CDR3 DNA reads TGTGCCAGCAGCCACGGGACTAGCGAGGGCACAGATACGCAGTATTTT.

The chain combines TRBV28 with TRBJ2-6; D is undetermined. Germline CDR1 reads MDHEN; CDR2 reads SYDVKM. The CDR3 has 19 residues. V lost 6 bases and J 1 base, leaving 22 bases between the germline ends. This chain's CDR3 is CASSPKLGRRLSGANVLTF. The CDR3 nucleotides are TGTGCCAGCAGCCCAAAGTTGGGCAGGCGCCTTTCTGGGGCCAACGTCCTGACTTTC.

The chain uses TRBV10-3 and TRBJ2-1, with 8 bases identical to TRBD1. Trimming removed 5 bases from V and 6 bases from J; junction bases left unmatched: 9. This CDR3 contains 15 residues. Germline V gene lookup returns CDR1 ENHRY and CDR2 SYGVKD. The CDR3 protein is CAISSPGQATNEQFF. CDR3 nucleotides: TGTGCCATCAGTTCACCGGGACAGGCCACCAATGAGCAGTTCTTC.

V usage is TRBV28 and J usage is TRBJ1-2, with no clear D. The CDR3 has 12 residues. V was trimmed by 5 bases and J by 5 bases, leaving 9 bases between them. The germline CDR1 and CDR2 sequences are MDHEN and SYDVKM. The CDR3 loop is CASSGTRYGYTF. In nucleotides, the CDR3 is TGTGCCAGCAGTGGAACGCGGTATGGCTACACCTTC.

CDR3 sequence reads: CASSYPTEDLAGDYNEQFF. The CDR3 DNA reads as TGTGCCAGCAGTTACCCCACCGAAGATCTAGCGGGAGATTACAATGAGCAGTTCTTC. The chain has TRBV28 and TRBJ2-1; TRBD2 agrees at 10 bases. V trimming: 4 bases; J trimming: 4 bases; junction bases outside the gene matches: 16. Germline CDR1 is MDHEN and CDR2 is SYDVKM. This CDR3 is built from 19 residues.

The chain is built from TRBV7-2 and TRBJ1-4, with D tentatively TRBD1 (6 bases). CDR3 size: 15 residues. Germline CDR1 reads SGHTA; CDR2 reads FQGNSA. Between the trimmed V and J ends, which lost 1 base and 11 bases, there was a span of 17 bases. This chain's CDR3 is CASSLVGNRVEKLFF. The CDR3 bases are TGTGCCAGCAGCTTAGTAGGGAACAGGGTTGAGAAACTGTTTTTT.

V usage is TRBV6-6 and J usage is TRBJ2-7, with 10 bases matching TRBD1. Germline CDR1 is MNHNY and CDR2 is SVGAGI (reference sequence). The CDR3 is made up of 14 amino acids. The junction had 8 bases not matched to a gene; V was cut back by 5 bases and J by 7 bases. This CDR3 reads CASSTRDRGGEQYF. The CDR3 DNA is TGTGCCAGCAGTACCCGGGACAGGGGCGGGGAGCAGTACTTC.

This rearrangement joins TRBV2 to TRBJ2-3; 10 nucleotides align to TRBD1. The CDR3 spans 15 residues. Unmatched junction bases numbered 1, after V lost 4 bases and J lost 0 bases. Germline assignment: CDR1 SNHLY and CDR2 FYNNEI. The CDR3 DNA reads TGTGCCAGCAGTGGGGGACAGGGGAGCACAGATACGCAGTATTTT. This codes for CASSGGQGSTDTQYF.

The chain combines TRBV4-3 with TRBJ2-1; D is perhaps TRBD1 (6 bases). V dropped 0 bases and J dropped 7 bases, with 19 bases sitting between them. The CDR3 length is 17 residues. The germline V gene encodes CDR1 LGHNA and CDR2 YSLEER. CDR3 sequence (DNA): TGCGCCAGCAGCCAAGATCACCCAGGGGAATCCTGGAATGAGCAGTTCTTC. This encodes CASSQDHPGESWNEQFF.

This clone was seen once. The CDR3 is CASSVGTAPRDTQYF. CDR3 in DNA: TGTGCCAGCAGCGTGGGGACAGCCCCTCGCGATACGCAGTATTTT. The rearrangement uses TRBV9 and TRBJ2-3; 7 bases match TRBD1. Germline V gene sequence: CDR1 SGDLS, CDR2 YYNGEE. V lost 2 bases to trimming and J lost 6 bases; unmatched junction nucleotides: 9. The CDR3 covers 15 residues.

This clone was seen only a few times. The chain links TRBV6-5 to TRBJ2-7, with D unresolved. CDR1 is MNHEY and CDR2 is SVGAGI in the germline V gene. CDR3 length equals 16 residues. V dropped 0 bases and J dropped 0 bases, with 12 bases sitting between them. The CDR3 DNA is TGTGCCAGCAGTTACTCATCAGCCCGGAGCTCCTACGAGCAGTACTTC. It encodes CASSYSSARSSYEQYF.